Below are 4 T cell receptor beta chains sequenced from a single sample in a study of T cell changes during pregnancy in multiple sclerosis. Sequenced by immunoSEQ multiplex PCR; TCRdb stores in-frame clones only, minus some. Of around 50,000 clones in the sample, roughly 89% are singletons; the top ten hold less than 6%. Input material: peripheral blood from another person, used as feeder cells. The receptors originated from a human donor whose cells served as feeder cells for cultures in a pregnancy study.

The rearrangement joins TRBV27 to TRBJ2-2; D may be TRBD1 or TRBD2 (6 bases each). The CDR3 spans 15 residues. V shed 3 bases and J shed 3 bases, with 11 bases lying between them. The V gene's germline CDR1 is MNHEY and CDR2 SMNVEV (reference sequence). CDR3 in DNA: TGTGCCAGCAGTTTGGCGGGACACTACACCGGGGAGCTGTTTTTT. The encoded protein is CASSLAGHYTGELFF.

CDR3 protein: CASSTQRNTEAFF. In nucleotides, the CDR3 is TGTGCCAGTAGTACCCAGAGGAACACTGAAGCTTTCTTT. The chain recombines TRBV19 with TRBJ1-1; unclear D gene. Per germline, CDR1 LNHDA and CDR2 SQIVND (reference sequence). Trimming stripped 4 bases from V and 1 base from J, with 7 bases between. The CDR3 has 13 residues.

V and J are TRBV7-9 and TRBJ2-7, with D possibly matching TRBD1 (6 bases). Germline V gene lookup returns CDR1 SEHNR and CDR2 FQNEAQ (reference sequence). V lost 6 bases and J 3 bases, leaving 12 bases between the germline ends. The length of the CDR3 is 13 residues. The CDR3 region is CASRPGEIYEQYF. CDR3 nucleotides: TGTGCCAGCAGACCAGGGGAAATCTACGAGCAGTACTTC. Combining the CDR3 with reference TRBV7-9 and TRBJ2-7 gives the whole variable domain DTGVSQNPRHKITKRGQNVTFRCDPISEHNRLYWYRQTLGQGPEFLTYFQNEAQLEKSRLLSDRFSAERPKGSFSTLEIQRTEQGDSAMYLCASRPGEIYEQYFGPGTRLTVT.

This clone was detected only once. The rearrangement uses TRBV19 and TRBJ2-3; perhaps TRBD2 as D (6 bases). The ends were cut back, 6 bases at V and 0 bases at J, with 10 bases in the middle. This CDR3 is built from 14 residues. Germline V gives CDR1 LNHDA, CDR2 SQIVND (reference sequence). Here the CDR3 DNA reads TGTGCCAGTAGATCCAGCGGGAGCACAGATACGCAGTATTTT. Protein product: CASRSSGSTDTQYF.